Below, 27 T cell receptor beta chains from the same sample are listed, as sequenced in a study of Tregs in tolerant kidney transplant recipients. Profiled with immunoSEQ multiplex PCR; TCRdb holds only in-frame clones, not every one. The sample lists about 240,000 clones; around 81% were seen once. The specimen sequenced was CD4+ T cells from blood. These receptors were taken from a human donor in good health.

This chain joins TRBV5-1 and TRBJ1-5; 7 bases are a match to TRBD1. This CDR3 has 14 residues. V trimming: 0 bases; J trimming: 8 bases; junction bases outside the gene matches: 5. The germline gives CDR1 SGHRS, CDR2 YFSETQ. The CDR3 DNA reads as TGCGCCAGCAGCTTGGTTGCAGGGGGGGAGCCCCAGCATTTT. The encoded protein is CASSLVAGGEPQHF.

The chain couples TRBV18 to TRBJ2-7; no firm D call. V lost 3 bases to trimming and J lost 2 bases, with 8 bases between them. This CDR3 contains 13 residues. The germline V gene encodes CDR1 KGHSH and CDR2 LQKENI. CDR3: CASSPGLAYEQYF. The CDR3 nucleotides are TGTGCCAGCTCACCTGGGCTCGCCTACGAGCAGTACTTC.

The gene calls are TRBV19 and TRBJ1-2, with TRBD1 matching 11 bases. CDR3 length equals 14 residues. Unmatched junction bases numbered 5, after V lost 5 bases and J lost 6 bases. Germline CDR1 reads LNHDA; CDR2 reads SQIVND (reference sequence). The CDR3 loop reads CASSRDRGTDGYTF. DNA for the CDR3: TGTGCCAGTAGTCGGGACAGGGGGACGGATGGCTACACCTTC. Drawing the rest from reference TRBV19 and TRBJ1-2, the complete variable domain is DGGITQSPKYLFRKEGQNVTLSCEQNLNHDAMYWYRQDPGQGLRLIYYSQIVNDFQKGDIAEGYSVSREKKESFPLTVTSAQKNPTAFYLCASSRDRGTDGYTFGSGTRLTVV.

The V and J genes are TRBV5-6 and TRBJ1-2; the D is unclear. The CDR3 sequence is 17 residues long. The V gene lost 4 bases and the J gene lost 8 bases, with 27 bases spanning the gap. Germline values: CDR1 SGHDT, CDR2 YYEEEE. For the CDR3, the DNA is TGTGCCAGCAGCCCTACTTACTCGGTAATCCCAGGTGGCGGCTACACCTTC. Translation: CASSPTYSVIPGGGYTF.

The chain has TRBV9 and TRBJ2-5; TRBD2 is a possible D gene (6 bases). Trimming stripped 0 bases from V and 4 bases from J, with 13 bases between. CDR3 length: 15 residues. CDR1 is SGDLS, CDR2 YYNGEE, per germline. The CDR3 sequence is CASSVAGDVRETQYF. The CDR3 DNA follows: TGTGCCAGCAGCGTAGCGGGGGACGTGAGAGAGACCCAGTACTTC.

The chain links TRBV12-5 to TRBJ2-3; D is ambiguous. V shed 0 bases and J shed 2 bases, with 18 bases lying between them. CDR1 and CDR2 from the germline V gene are LGHNT and FRNRAP. The CDR3 has 18 amino acids. This chain's CDR3 is CASGLVSDGSSYTDTQYF. CDR3 in DNA: TGTGCTAGTGGTTTGGTCTCGGACGGTAGCTCTTACACAGATACGCAGTATTTT.

V and J are TRBV7-6 and TRBJ2-2; 15 bases match TRBD2. J lost 4 bases, V lost 5 bases, and 5 bases had no gene match. CDR3 length: 17 residues. In germline, CDR1 is SGHVS, CDR2 FNYEAQ. The DNA of the CDR3 is TGTGCCAGCAGCCCGGGACTAGCGGGAGGTCGCACCGGGGAGCTGTTTTTT. Translated, it gives CASSPGLAGGRTGELFF.

This chain uses TRBV10-3 with TRBJ1-2; TRBD1 matches 9 bases. There are 13 residues in the CDR3. With 6 bases clipped from V and 5 bases from J, the junction kept 4 bases outside the gene matches. CDR1 and CDR2 (germline): ENHRY, SYGVKD. The CDR3 DNA reads TGTGCCATCAGGGGGGACAGGGAATATGGCTACACCTTC. As protein: CAIRGDREYGYTF.

This sequence joins TRBV7-3 and TRBJ1-2; 8 nucleotides match TRBD1. The CDR3 is 14 amino acids. V lost 5 bases to trimming and J lost 4 bases; unmatched junction nucleotides: 6. Germline assignment: CDR1 SGHTA and CDR2 FQGTGA. DNA for the CDR3: TGTGCCAGCAGCCCTGGGACAGGCTCCTATGGCTACACCTTC. As protein: CASSPGTGSYGYTF.

The chain recombines TRBV9 with TRBJ1-2; 7 bases are shared with TRBD1. Trimming took 4 bases from V and 4 from J; bases not matched to a gene: 7. The CDR3 runs to 14 residues. Germline CDR1 is SGDLS and CDR2 is YYNGEE. Here the CDR3 reads CASSPRQGGYGYTF. CDR3 DNA sequence: TGTGCCAGCAGCCCTCGACAGGGTGGCTATGGCTACACCTTC.

The chain carries TRBV4-1 and TRBJ2-5; possibly TRBD2 for D (6 bases). The assigned J gene may be wrong: the sequence end matches TRBJ2-7 better. The CDR3 spans 14 residues. From germline, CDR1 is MGHRA and CDR2 YSYEKL. CDR3 in amino acids: CASSDGGAKIEQYF. As DNA, the CDR3 is TGCGCCAGCAGCGACGGGGGAGCCAAGATCGAGCAGTACTTC.

DNA for the CDR3: TGTGCCAGCAGCTTAACCGGGGCGGGTGAGGAAAAACTGTTTTTT. It specifies CASSLTGAGEEKLFF. The rearrangement uses TRBV7-8 and TRBJ1-4; maybe TRBD1 (5 bases). The CDR3 sequence is 15 residues long. Deletions cut 2 bases from V and 8 bases from J, with 15 bases between. Germline lookup yields CDR1 SGHVS and CDR2 FQNEAQ.

This chain joins TRBV5-1 and TRBJ2-3, with D unclear. The CDR3 is 13 residues long. Germline values: CDR1 SGHRS, CDR2 YFSETQ. The V gene lost 2 bases and the J gene lost 1 base, with 5 bases spanning the gap. The CDR3 here is CASSLKGTDTQYF. CDR3 DNA sequence: TGCGCCAGCAGCTTAAAAGGCACAGATACGCAGTATTTT.

The chain couples TRBV7-7 to TRBJ2-3; D gene unclear. Germline V lookup: CDR1 SSHAT, CDR2 FNYEAQ (reference sequence). CDR3 length: 11 amino acids. The V gene lost 8 bases and the J gene lost 5 bases, with 8 bases spanning the gap. CDR3 amino acids: CASGSGDTQYF. As DNA, the CDR3 is TGTGCCAGCGGGTCGGGAGATACGCAGTATTTT.

The chain carries TRBV5-1 and TRBJ2-1; 10 nucleotides align to TRBD2. The germline V gene encodes CDR1 SGHRS and CDR2 YFSETQ. Trimming took 0 bases from V and 9 from J; bases not matched to a gene: 9. This CDR3 contains 16 residues. The CDR3 region is CASSLVPSGSLSEQFF. Here the CDR3 DNA reads TGCGCCAGCAGCTTGGTGCCTAGCGGGAGTTTAAGTGAGCAGTTCTTC.

J is TRBJ2-5 and V is TRBV6-6, with 12 positions matching TRBD1. V lost 6 bases to trimming and J lost 11 bases; unmatched junction nucleotides: 10. This CDR3 comprises 14 residues. Germline CDR1 reads MNHNY; CDR2 reads SVGAGI (reference sequence). The CDR3 DNA reads as TGTGCCAGCAGAACGGGACAGGGGGCGAATGAGCAGTACTTC. This codes for CASRTGQGANEQYF.

This clone was recorded a few times. The gene calls are TRBV27 and TRBJ2-7; D uncertain. The CDR3 consists of 14 residues. Germline V gene sequence: CDR1 MNHEY, CDR2 SMNVEV (reference sequence). V was shortened by 0 bases and J by 7 bases, with 13 bases between the two germline ends. The CDR3 reads CASSLSPRAREQYF. CDR3 nucleotides: TGTGCCAGCAGTTTATCTCCTCGAGCTCGGGAGCAGTACTTC.

The chain has TRBV5-1 and TRBJ2-2; weak D call: TRBD2 (6 bases). The V gene lost 0 bases and the J gene lost 4 bases, with 13 bases spanning the gap. CDR1 is SGHRS, CDR2 YFSETQ, per germline. The CDR3 runs 16 residues. CDR3 amino acids: CASSLGAGLSTGELFF. CDR3 coding DNA: TGCGCCAGCAGCTTGGGTGCGGGGTTGAGCACCGGGGAGCTGTTTTTT.

The chain employs TRBV5-1 and TRBJ2-1; 13 bases map to TRBD2. V lost 4 bases to trimming and J lost 6 bases; unmatched junction nucleotides: 4. CDR1 and CDR2 (germline): SGHRS, YFSETQ. The CDR3 sequence is 15 residues long. CDR3 DNA: TGCGCCAGCAGCCCACTAGCGGGGGGGAGCAATGAGCAGTTCTTC. As protein: CASSPLAGGSNEQFF.

This chain joins TRBV6-1 and TRBJ1-6, with unresolved D. The V gene lost 6 bases and the J gene lost 7 bases, with 16 bases spanning the gap. CDR1 and CDR2 from the germline V gene are MNHNS and SASEGT. The CDR3 is 15 amino acids. CDR3 residues: CASRDPGAPNSPLHF. Here the CDR3 DNA reads TGTGCCAGCAGGGATCCGGGAGCCCCAAATTCACCCCTCCACTTT.

This clone was seen just once. V gene TRBV2 combines with J gene TRBJ2-6; a possible D gene is TRBD1 (6 bases). Trimming stripped 6 bases from V and 1 base from J, with 10 bases between. CDR1 and CDR2 from the germline V gene are SNHLY and FYNNEI. The CDR3 is made up of 15 amino acids. As DNA, the CDR3 is TGTGCCAGCAGCCACAGGGATTCTGGGGCCAACGTCCTGACTTTC. Its translation is CASSHRDSGANVLTF.

CDR3 residues: CASSGGQDEQYF. CDR3 nucleotides: TGTGCCAGCAGCGGCGGACAGGACGAGCAGTACTTC. This chain uses TRBV9 with TRBJ2-7, with TRBD1 identical over 7 bases. The CDR3 spans 12 residues. Losses at the gene ends were 3 bases for V and 5 bases for J; bases not matched to a gene: 2. CDR1 is SGDLS and CDR2 is YYNGEE in the germline V gene.

As concerns this clone: This specimen includes other DNA sequences encoding the same CDR3. This chain joins TRBV25-1 and TRBJ1-6; 11 bases are a match to TRBD1. The CDR3 is made up of 16 amino acids. Germline V gives CDR1 MGHDK, CDR2 SYGVNS. Germline trimming cut 4 bases from V and 6 bases from J; bases unmatched to any gene: 5. The CDR3 reads CASSVGTGGSNSPLHF. CDR3 sequence (DNA): TGTGCCAGCAGTGTCGGGACAGGGGGTAGTAATTCACCCCTCCACTTT. Combining the CDR3 with reference TRBV25-1 and TRBJ1-6 gives the whole variable domain EADIYQTPRYLVIGTGKKITLECSQTMGHDKMYWYQQDPGMELHLIHYSYGVNSTEKGDLSSESTVSRIRTEHFPLTLESARPSHTSQYLCASSVGTGGSNSPLHFGNGTRLTVT.

In this sample, this clone turned up a few times. The V gene is TRBV5-1, the J gene TRBJ1-1; no clear D gene. Germline V CDR1 and CDR2: SGHRS, YFSETQ. The ends were cut back, 0 bases at V and 7 bases at J, with 10 bases in the middle. This CDR3 is built from 13 residues. The CDR3 sequence is CASSLEVGLEAFF. The CDR3 nucleotides are TGCGCCAGCAGCTTGGAAGTAGGGCTTGAAGCTTTCTTT.

The rearrangement links TRBV6-5 to TRBJ2-1, with 7 bases that match TRBD2. This CDR3 is 15 amino acids long. J gave up 0 bases and V 5 bases, and 4 bases lay outside the gene matches. Germline CDR1 and CDR2: MNHEY and SVGAGI. The CDR3 region has the DNA TGTGCCAGCAGTACAACTAGCGTCTCCTACAATGAGCAGTTCTTC. It codes for CASSTTSVSYNEQFF.

This clone was observed once. The same CDR3 is also encoded by other DNA sequences in this sample. This chain joins TRBV6-5 and TRBJ1-2; TRBD1 aligns across 7 bases. This CDR3 is built from 13 residues. The trim removed 5 bases at V and 4 bases at J, leaving 4 bases unmatched. Germline-derived CDR1 and CDR2 are MNHEY and SVGAGI. For the CDR3, the DNA is TGTGCCAGCAGTCCCAACAGGGGCTATGGCTACACCTTC. It is translated as CASSPNRGYGYTF.

V and J are TRBV2 and TRBJ1-6; D is unclear. In germline, CDR1 is SNHLY, CDR2 FYNNEI. The V end lost 8 bases, the J end lost 0 bases, and 11 bases lay between the germline ends. This CDR3 is 15 amino acids long. CDR3 DNA: TGTGCCAGCGTCAGCAGCAGCTCCTATAATTCACCCCTCCACTTT. It is translated as CASVSSSSYNSPLHF.